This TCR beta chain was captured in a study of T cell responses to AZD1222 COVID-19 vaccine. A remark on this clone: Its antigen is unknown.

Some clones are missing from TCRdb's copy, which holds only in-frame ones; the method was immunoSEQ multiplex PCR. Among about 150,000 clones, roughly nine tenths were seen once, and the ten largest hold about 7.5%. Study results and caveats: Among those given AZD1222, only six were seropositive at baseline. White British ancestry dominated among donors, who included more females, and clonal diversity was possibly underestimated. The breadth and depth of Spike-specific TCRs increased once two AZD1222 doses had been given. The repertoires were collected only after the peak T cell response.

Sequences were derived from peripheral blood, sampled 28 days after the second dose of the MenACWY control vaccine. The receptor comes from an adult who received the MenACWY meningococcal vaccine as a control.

DNA of the CDR3: TGTGCCAGCAGCCAGAGTAGCGGCCACCAAGAGACCCAGTACTTC. Translated: CASSQSSGHQETQYF. This rearrangement joins TRBV3-1 (or the pseudogene TRBV3-2) to TRBJ2-5; TRBD2 is a possible D gene (6 bases). With 3 bases removed from V and 0 bases from J, the gap between germline ends came to 11 bases. The CDR3 contains 15 residues. Germline CDR1 LGHDT, CDR2 YNNKEL (reference sequence).